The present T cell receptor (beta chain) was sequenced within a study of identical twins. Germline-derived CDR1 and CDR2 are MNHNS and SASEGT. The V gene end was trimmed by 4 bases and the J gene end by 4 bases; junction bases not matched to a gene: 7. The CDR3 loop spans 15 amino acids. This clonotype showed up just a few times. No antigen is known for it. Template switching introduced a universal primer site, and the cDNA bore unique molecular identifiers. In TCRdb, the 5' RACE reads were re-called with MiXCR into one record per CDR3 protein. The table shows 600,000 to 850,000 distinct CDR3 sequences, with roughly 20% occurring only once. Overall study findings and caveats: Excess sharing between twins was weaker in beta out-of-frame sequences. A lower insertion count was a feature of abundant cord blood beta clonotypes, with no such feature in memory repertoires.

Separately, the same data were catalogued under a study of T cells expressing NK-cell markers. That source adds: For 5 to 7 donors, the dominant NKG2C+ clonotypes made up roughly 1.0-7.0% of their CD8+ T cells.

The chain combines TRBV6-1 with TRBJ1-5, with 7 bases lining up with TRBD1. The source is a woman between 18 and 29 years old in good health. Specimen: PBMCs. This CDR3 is CASSVGVTGNQPQHF. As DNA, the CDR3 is TGTGCCAGCAGTGTTGGGGTGACAGGGAATCAGCCCCAGCATTTT.